This TCR beta chain originates from a study of identical twins' blood T cells. CDR3 length: 14 residues. Germline values: CDR1 SQVTM, CDR2 ANQGSEA. In the case of this clonotype: A junction end diverges from the germline sequence, so it may reflect a read error.

TCRdb processed the 5' RACE reads anew with MiXCR; each CDR3 protein has one entry. The sample yields 350,000 to 400,000 distinct CDR3 sequences, under 30% seen once. The sample consisted of PBMCs. The receptor was derived from a woman between 18 and 50 years old in good health. The chain links TRBV29-1 to TRBJ1-3; 7 bases map to TRBD1. CDR3 residues: CIGIDRDSGNTIYF. In nucleotides, the CDR3 is TGCATCGGGATTGACAGGGACTCTGGAAACACTATATATTTT. The entire variable domain, with the rest obtained from reference TRBV29-1 and TRBJ1-3, is as follows: SAVISQKPSRDICQRGTSLTIQCQVDSQVTMMFWYRQQPGQSLTLIATANQGSEATYESGFVIDKFPISRPNLTFSTLTVSNMSPEDSSIYLCIGIDRDSGNTIYFGEGSWLTVV.